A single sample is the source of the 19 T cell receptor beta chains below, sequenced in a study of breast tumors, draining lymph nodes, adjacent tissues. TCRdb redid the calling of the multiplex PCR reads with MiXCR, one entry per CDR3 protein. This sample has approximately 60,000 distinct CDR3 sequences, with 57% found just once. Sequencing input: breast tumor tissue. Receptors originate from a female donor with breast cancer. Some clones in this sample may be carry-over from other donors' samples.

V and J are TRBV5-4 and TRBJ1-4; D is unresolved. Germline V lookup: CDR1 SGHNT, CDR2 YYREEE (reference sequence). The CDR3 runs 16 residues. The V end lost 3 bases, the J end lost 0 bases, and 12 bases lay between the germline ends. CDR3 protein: CASSSRLGTTNEKLFF. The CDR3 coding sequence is TGTGCCAGCAGCTCCCGGCTGGGCACAACTAATGAAAAACTGTTTTTT.

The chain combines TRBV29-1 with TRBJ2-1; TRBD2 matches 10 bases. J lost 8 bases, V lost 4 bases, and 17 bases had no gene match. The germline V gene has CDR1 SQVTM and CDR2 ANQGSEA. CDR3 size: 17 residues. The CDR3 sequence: CSVGGRSSGGGGDEQFF. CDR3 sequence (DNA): TGCAGCGTTGGCGGGAGGTCTAGCGGGGGAGGGGGGGATGAGCAGTTCTTC.

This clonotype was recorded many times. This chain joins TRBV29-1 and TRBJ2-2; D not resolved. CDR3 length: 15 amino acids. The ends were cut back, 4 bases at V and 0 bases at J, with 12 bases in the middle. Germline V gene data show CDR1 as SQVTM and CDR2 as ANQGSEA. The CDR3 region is CSVVVGQSNTGELFF. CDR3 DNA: TGCAGCGTTGTTGTGGGCCAGTCGAACACCGGGGAGCTGTTTTTT.

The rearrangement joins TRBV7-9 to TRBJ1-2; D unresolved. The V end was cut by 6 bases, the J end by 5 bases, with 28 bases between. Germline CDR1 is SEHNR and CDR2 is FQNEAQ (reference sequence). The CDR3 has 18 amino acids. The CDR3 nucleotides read TGTGCCAGCAGTAAAGGGCCTTCCTACGAGCAACGGTTGTATGGCTACACCTTC. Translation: CASSKGPSYEQRLYGYTF.

The CDR3 region is CASSLGGLAGVNEQFF. The CDR3 nucleotides read TGTGCCAGCAGCCTAGGAGGGCTAGCGGGGGTCAATGAGCAGTTCTTC. This chain joins TRBV7-6 and TRBJ2-1, with TRBD2 identical over 10 bases. Trimming cost V 5 bases and J 6 bases; bases outside gene matches: 10. Looked up from germline, CDR1 is SGHVS and CDR2 is FNYEAQ. The CDR3 sequence is 16 residues long. Drawing the rest from reference TRBV7-6 and TRBJ2-1, the complete variable domain is GAGVSQSPRYKVTKRGQDVALRCDPISGHVSLYWYRQALGQGPEFLTYFNYEAQQDKSGLPNDRFSAERPEGSISTLTIQRTEQRDSAMYRCASSLGGLAGVNEQFFGPGTRLTVL.

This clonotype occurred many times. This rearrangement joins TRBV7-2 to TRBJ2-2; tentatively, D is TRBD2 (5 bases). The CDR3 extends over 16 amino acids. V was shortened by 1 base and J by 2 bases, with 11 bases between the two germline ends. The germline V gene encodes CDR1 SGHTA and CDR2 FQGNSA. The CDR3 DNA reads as TGTGCCAGCAGCTTAGGAGGGAGAGGCAACACCGGGGAGCTGTTTTTT. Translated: CASSLGGRGNTGELFF.

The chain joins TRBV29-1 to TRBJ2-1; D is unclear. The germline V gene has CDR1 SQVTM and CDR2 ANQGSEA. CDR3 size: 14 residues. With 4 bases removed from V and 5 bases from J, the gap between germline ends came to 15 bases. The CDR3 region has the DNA TGCAGCGTTGTTTACTACTTAGAGGACAATGAGCAGTTCTTC. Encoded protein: CSVVYYLEDNEQFF.

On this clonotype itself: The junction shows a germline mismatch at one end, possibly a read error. DNA of the CDR3: TGCAGCGCTAATATCAGGGGACCCTACGAGCAGTACTTC. Amino acid sequence: CSANIRGPYEQYF. The rearrangement uses TRBV20-1 and TRBJ2-7, with D possibly matching TRBD1 (6 bases). There are 13 residues in the CDR3. Germline values: CDR1 DFQATT, CDR2 SNEGSKA (reference sequence).

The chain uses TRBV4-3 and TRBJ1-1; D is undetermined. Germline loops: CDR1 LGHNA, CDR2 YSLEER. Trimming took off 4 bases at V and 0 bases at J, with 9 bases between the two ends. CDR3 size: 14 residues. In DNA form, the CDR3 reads TGCGCCAGCAGCCTGACGGGCTTGAACACTGAAGCTTTCTTT. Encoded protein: CASSLTGLNTEAFF.

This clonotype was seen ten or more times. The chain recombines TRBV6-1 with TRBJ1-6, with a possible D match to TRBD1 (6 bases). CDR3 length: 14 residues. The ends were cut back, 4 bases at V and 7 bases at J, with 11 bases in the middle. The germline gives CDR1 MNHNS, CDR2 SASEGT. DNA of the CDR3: TGTGCCAGCAGTGGATACACAGGGAATTCACCCCTCCACTTT. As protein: CASSGYTGNSPLHF.

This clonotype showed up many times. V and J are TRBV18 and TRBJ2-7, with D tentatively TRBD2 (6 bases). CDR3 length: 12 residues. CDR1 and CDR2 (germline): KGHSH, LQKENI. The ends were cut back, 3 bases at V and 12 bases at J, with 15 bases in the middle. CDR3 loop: CASSPSSGDAYF. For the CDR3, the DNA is TGTGCCAGCTCACCGTCATCGGGAGATGCGTACTTC.

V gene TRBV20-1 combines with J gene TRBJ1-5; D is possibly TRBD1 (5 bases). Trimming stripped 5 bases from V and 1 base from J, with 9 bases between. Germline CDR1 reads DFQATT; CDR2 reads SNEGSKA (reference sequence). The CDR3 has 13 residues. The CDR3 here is CSASWGSNQPQHF. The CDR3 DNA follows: TGCAGTGCTTCCTGGGGGAGCAATCAGCCCCAGCATTTT.

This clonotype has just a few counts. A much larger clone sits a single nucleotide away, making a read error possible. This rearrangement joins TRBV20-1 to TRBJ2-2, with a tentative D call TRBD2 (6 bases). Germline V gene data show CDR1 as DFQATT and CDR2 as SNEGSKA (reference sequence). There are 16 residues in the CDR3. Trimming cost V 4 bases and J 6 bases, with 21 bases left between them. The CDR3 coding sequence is TGCAGTGCTACGCGCCGGTTCGGGGGAGCCGCCGGGGAGCTGTTTTTT. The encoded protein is CSATRRFGGAAGELFF.

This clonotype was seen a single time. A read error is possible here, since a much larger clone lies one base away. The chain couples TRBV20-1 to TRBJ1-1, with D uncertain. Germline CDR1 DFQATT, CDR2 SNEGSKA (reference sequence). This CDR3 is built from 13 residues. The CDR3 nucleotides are TGCGGTGCTAGTCCCGGGTTGAACACTGAAGCTTTCTTT. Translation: CGASPGLNTEAFF.

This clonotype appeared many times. DNA of the CDR3: TGTGCCAGCAGCTCACGTTCCGGGACCTACAATGAAAAACTGTTTTTT. It translates to CASSSRSGTYNEKLFF. The chain joins TRBV13 to TRBJ1-4; D is possibly TRBD1 (5 bases). Germline lookup yields CDR1 PRHDT and CDR2 FYEKMQ (reference sequence). The CDR3 has 16 amino acids. V dropped 4 bases and J dropped 5 bases, with 17 bases sitting between them.

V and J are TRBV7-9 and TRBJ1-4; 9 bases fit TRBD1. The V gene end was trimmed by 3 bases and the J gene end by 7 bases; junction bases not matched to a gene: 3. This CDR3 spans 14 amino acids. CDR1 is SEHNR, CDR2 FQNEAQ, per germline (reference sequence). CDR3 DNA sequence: TGTGCCAGCAGCTTTGGGACAGGGCCTGAAAAACTGTTTTTT. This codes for CASSFGTGPEKLFF.

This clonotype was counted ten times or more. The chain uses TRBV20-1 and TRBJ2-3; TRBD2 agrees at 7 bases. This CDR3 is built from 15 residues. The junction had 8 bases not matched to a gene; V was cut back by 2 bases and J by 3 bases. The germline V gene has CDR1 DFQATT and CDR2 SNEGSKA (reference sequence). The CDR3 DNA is TGCAGTGCTAGAAACGGGGGGACCGGGACAGATACGCAGTATTTT. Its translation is CSARNGGTGTDTQYF.

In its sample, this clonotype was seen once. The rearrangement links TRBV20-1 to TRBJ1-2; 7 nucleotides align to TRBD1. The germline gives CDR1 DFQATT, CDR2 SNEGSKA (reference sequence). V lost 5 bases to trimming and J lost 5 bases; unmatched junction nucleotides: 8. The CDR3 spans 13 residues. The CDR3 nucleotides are TGCAGTGCTGGGACAGCCCAAGTGTATGGCTACACCTTC. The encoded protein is CSAGTAQVYGYTF.

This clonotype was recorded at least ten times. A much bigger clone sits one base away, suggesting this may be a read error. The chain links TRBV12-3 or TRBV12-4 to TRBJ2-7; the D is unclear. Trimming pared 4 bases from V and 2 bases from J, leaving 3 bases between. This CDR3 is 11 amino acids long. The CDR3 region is CASSCTYEQYF. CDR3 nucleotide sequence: TGTGCCAGCAGTTGCACCTACGAGCAGTACTTC.